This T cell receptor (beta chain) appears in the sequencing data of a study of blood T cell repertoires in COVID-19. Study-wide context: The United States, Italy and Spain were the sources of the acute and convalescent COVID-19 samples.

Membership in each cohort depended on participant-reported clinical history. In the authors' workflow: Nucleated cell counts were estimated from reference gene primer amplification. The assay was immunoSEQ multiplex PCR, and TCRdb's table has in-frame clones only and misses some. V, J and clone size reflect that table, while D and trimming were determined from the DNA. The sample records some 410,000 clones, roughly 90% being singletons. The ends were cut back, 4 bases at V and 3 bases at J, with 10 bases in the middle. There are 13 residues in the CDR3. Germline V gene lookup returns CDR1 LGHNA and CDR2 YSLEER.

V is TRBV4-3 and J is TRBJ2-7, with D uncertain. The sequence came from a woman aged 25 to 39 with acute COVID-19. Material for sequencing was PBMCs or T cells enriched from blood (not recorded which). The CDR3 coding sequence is TGCGCCAGCAGCCCCATCCTCGGCTACGAGCAGTACTTC. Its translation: CASSPILGYEQYF.